This T cell receptor (beta chain) was sequenced for a study of Graves' ophthalmopathy and Graves' hyperthyroidism. Study-level information: Calling hyperthyroidism stable required that no ophthalmopathy show up within 18 months of follow-up.

CDR1 is DFQATT and CDR2 is SNEGSKA in the germline V gene (reference sequence). The CDR3 runs 14 residues. Trimming shortened V by 0 bases and J by 5 bases, and 8 bases separated the two germline ends. Findings and caveats of the study: Blood repertoires reportedly contained most expanded thyroid clonotypes above 0.001 frequency. The model's ophthalmopathy progression predictions had more than 55% sensitivity and 72.22% specificity.

Details on this clonotype: The antigen remains undetermined.

Investigators amplified TCR beta CDR3 regions from RNA transcripts. HTBI primers were used in a first-round RT-PCR, which preceded a second-round multiplex PCR. TCRdb re-called the multiplex PCR reads with MiXCR, one entry per CDR3 protein. The sample lists more than 1,000,000 distinct CDR3 sequences; less than 45% were seen once. Sequenced material: peripheral blood or thyroid tissue (not recorded which). The gene calls are TRBV20-1 and TRBJ1-6; D is undetermined. This receptor was obtained from an adult man with Graves' hyperthyroidism. CDR3 region: CSARDLRDNSPLHF. The CDR3 bases are TGCAGTGCTAGAGATCTGCGGGATAATTCACCCCTCCACTTT.